This TCR beta chain was profiled in a study of blood T cell repertoires in COVID-19. Clones were read by immunoSEQ multiplex PCR, and TCRdb kept only the in-frame ones, dropping some. This table holds about 350,000 clones, 87% found once. Germline trimming cut 6 bases from V and 6 bases from J; bases unmatched to any gene: 4. This CDR3 contains 13 residues. In germline, CDR1 is LNHDA, CDR2 SQIVND (reference sequence). This rearrangement joins TRBV19 to TRBJ2-2; 7 nucleotides match TRBD1. This clonotype was obtained from a woman aged 25 to 45 who had recovered from COVID-19. Source material: PBMCs or T cells enriched from blood (not recorded which). The CDR3 bases are TGTGCCAGTAGCGCCACAGGGGCCGGGGAGCTGTTTTTT. This translates into CASSATGAGELFF.